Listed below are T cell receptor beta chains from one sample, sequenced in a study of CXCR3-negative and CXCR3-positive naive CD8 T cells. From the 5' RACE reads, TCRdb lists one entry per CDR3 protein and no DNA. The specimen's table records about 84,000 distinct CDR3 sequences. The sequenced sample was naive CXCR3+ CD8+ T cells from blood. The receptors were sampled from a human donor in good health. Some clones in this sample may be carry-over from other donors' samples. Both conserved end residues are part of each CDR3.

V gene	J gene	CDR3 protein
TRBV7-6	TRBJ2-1	CASSRDPTDNEQFF
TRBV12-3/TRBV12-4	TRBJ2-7	CASSLGVGYEQYF
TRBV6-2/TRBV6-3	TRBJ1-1	CASSYDTLGGNTEAFF
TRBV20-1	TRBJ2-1	CSVPPGRGIHNEQFF
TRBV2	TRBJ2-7	CASGTGGIYEQYF
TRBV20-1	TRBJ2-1	CSARDGRSYNEQFF
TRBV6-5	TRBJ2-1	CASSYSSDRDNEQFF
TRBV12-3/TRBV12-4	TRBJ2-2	CASSSAGNTGELFF
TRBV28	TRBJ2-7	CASSLRRDRGIYEQYF
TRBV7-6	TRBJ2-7	CASSQKSEAYEQYF
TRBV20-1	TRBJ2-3	CSAVESGQPFPSTDTQYF
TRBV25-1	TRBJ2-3	CASSEFSSRGASTDTQYF
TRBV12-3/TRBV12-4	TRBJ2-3	CASRPAGQGTDTQYF
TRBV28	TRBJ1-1	CASSSSLWLEAFF
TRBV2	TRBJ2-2	CASSEYLNTGELFF
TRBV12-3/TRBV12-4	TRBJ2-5	CASKGTSEETQYF
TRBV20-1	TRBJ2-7	CSARDLSGGPYEQYF
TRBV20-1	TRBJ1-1	CSAREPRSHTEAFF
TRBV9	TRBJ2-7	CASSVAPTGSYEQYF
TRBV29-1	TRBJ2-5	CSVVDSLVFQETQYF
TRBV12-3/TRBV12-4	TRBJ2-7	CASSPPIYEQYF
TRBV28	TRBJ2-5	CASSFTQGPEGF
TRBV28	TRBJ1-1	CASRATGEATEAFF
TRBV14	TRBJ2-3	CASSPLGMDFSTDTQYF
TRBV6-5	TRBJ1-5	CASSLGSSQPQHF
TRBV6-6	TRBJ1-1	CASLGPTGPEAFF
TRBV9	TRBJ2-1	CASSVDLAGGPSMGQFF
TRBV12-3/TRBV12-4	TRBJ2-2	CASSLSAGTGELFF
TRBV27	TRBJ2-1	CASSLRGLAEFNEQFF
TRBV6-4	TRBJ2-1	CASSDSRRGGEQFF
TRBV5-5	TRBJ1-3	CASSLRSTLSGNTIYF
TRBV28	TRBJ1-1	CASSFKVSDTEAFF
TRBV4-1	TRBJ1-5	CASRLTDFSNQPQHF
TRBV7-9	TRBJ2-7	CASSQQSYEQYF
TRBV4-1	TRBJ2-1	CASSLYPGQGQNEQFF
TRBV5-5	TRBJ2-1	CASSSVASSYNEQFF
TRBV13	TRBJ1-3	CASSSPDGVSGNTIYF
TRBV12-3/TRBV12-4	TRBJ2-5	CASSLREGQETQYF
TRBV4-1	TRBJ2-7	CASSQSISYEQYF
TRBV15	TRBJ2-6	CATSSRGFSGANVLTF
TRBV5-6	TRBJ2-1	CASSSGTAYTNEQFF
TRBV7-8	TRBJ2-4	CASSLGHRAKNIQYF
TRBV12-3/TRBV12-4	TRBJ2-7	CASSPGDHEQYF
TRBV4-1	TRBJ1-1	CASSQGREAFF
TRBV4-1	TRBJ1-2	CASSQEWGEGGYTF
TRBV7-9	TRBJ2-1	CASVAGGLYNEQFF
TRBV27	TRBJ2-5	CASSPMTGEEETQYF
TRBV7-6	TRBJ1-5	CASSLGSGGAFFSNQPQHF
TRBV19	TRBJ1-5	CASSHGQGEVSNQPQHF
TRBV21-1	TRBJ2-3	CASSARDRDTDTQYF
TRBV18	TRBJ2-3	CASSPPNPGGITDTQYF
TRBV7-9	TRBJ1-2	CASSVANYGYTF
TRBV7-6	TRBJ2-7	CASSLTRQASYEQYF
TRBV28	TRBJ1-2	CASSFSRGNYGYTF